The T cell receptor (beta chain) described here comes from a study of cytomegalovirus exposure and HLA in healthy donors. Study-wide results and caveats: In an earlier analysis, about 87% or about 30%: the productive usage of most TCR beta V segments.

Of note for this clone: Its antigen is undetermined.

It was with 60 Vbeta and 13 Jbeta primers that the PCR ran. Produced via immunoSEQ multiplex PCR; TCRdb's table is partial and in-frame only. The table has 90,000 or so clones, just under 80% seen once. Sequencing used PBMCs. The sequence was collected from a woman in her 40s in good health and CMV-seronegative.

CDR3 in DNA: TGTGCCAGTAGTATAGATCGACAGGGGGGGATGGCCAAAAACATTCAGTACTTC. Amino acids: CASSIDRQGGMAKNIQYF. The rearrangement uses TRBV19 and TRBJ2-4, with TRBD1 identical over 9 bases. The CDR3 covers 18 residues. Trimming cost V 0 bases and J 1 base; bases outside gene matches: 7. Germline CDR1 reads LNHDA; CDR2 reads SQIVND (reference sequence).